This T cell receptor beta chain originates from a study of blood T cell repertoires in COVID-19 (TCRdb year 2020). Context from the whole study: The collaborator samples originated in the United States, Italy and Spain and spanned the acute and convalescent phases of COVID-19. The prospective study material was composed of cDNA or gDNA derived from T cells, B-cell-depleted T cells, or PBMCs. Deeply sampled blood TCRbeta repertoires from subjects exposed to, actively infected with, or recovered from COVID-19 were included in the dataset. The repertoires were made available in a free public database intended to serve as a resource for research on the immune response to SARS-CoV-2. The samples were drawn from two sources: the first 160 participants of the ongoing ImmuneRACE study, and 1,200 or so subjects contributed by 6 global collaborators. A de-identified subject ID, COVID-19 status, age in years and sex were almost always included in the sample metadata. HLA class I and class II types, where available, came from metadata supplied by the sample provider rather than from assay-based typing. The investigation overall reported the following: How much clinical and demographic metadata was included differed by source and by participant, and the metadata was provided uncurated.

The immunoSEQ Assay, a bias-controlled multiplex PCR, was used to amplify TCRbeta CDR3 regions from genomic DNA. From the authors' description of their analysis: Nucleated cell counts per sample were estimated from amplification of reference gene primers within the assay. To quantify the absolute abundance of each unique TCRbeta CDR3 rearrangement, sequence reads were collapsed and filtered. Productive Simpson clonality was computed per sample as the square root of Simpson's diversity index over productive rearrangements. The source is immuneACCESS, and TCRdb retained only in-frame sequences with V and J called. Part of the clones is not carried over; for the studies checked, unresolved V genes explain less than half of this, and the remainder is unexplained. V and J calls and clone size are given by that table; D and trimming were obtained from the DNA. This sample is represented by approximately 500,000 clones; roughly nine tenths of them were singletons. The top ten clones comprise approximately 0.9% of the sample.

As concerns this clone: The specificity of this receptor is unknown. Per-base qualities were not stored, and no clone one base away is much larger.

In Seattle, one collaborating source enrolled patients while the infection was active and tracked those patients longitudinally over the course of disease. Whole blood was collected in K2EDTA tubes by collaborating institutions according to the institutions' own protocols. For TCRbeta analysis, collaborator samples were shipped as frozen whole blood, as isolated PBMCs, or as DNA extracted from either sample type. This receptor was obtained from a man younger than 30 with COVID-19, enrolled during active disease. The sequenced sample consisted of peripheral blood.

Read as DNA, the sequence is TGTGCCACCAGTTTATATGGGGGGGGCTCCAATGAGCAGTTCTTC. Its amino acids are CATSLYGGGSNEQFF. Recombination joined TRBV15 with TRBJ2-1; possibly the D gene is TRBD2, per 7 matching bases. The V end loses 6 bases and the J end loses 6 bases, and a stretch of 18 bases separates them. In the germline V gene (reference sequence), CDR1 corresponds to LNHNV and CDR2 to YYDKDF. The CDR3, from cysteine to phenylalanine, totals 15 residues. Only the CDR3 region is kept as DNA, spanning 45 bases read in frame from base 1.